This T cell receptor beta chain was identified during a study of shared clonotypes between healthy human individuals. Broader study findings: Sharing across four donors was highest in naive CD4 (around 5%) and lowest in memory CD8 (around 0.4%).

Naive CD8 isolation took CD45RO-negative cells positively selected for CCR7 and excluded terminally differentiated effector memory CD45RA+ cells. Germline lookup yields CDR1 SGHAT and CDR2 FQNNGV. V dropped 5 bases and J dropped 6 bases, with 12 bases sitting between them. The CDR3 is 13 amino acids. Method: immunoSEQ multiplex PCR; TCRdb's copy keeps in-frame clones and lacks some. The sample records about 2.1 million clones, approximately 94% being singletons. Points on this clone: What it recognizes is unknown.

The chain joins TRBV11-2 to TRBJ2-3, with unresolved D. The TCR originated in a man aged 18 to 29 in good health. Some clones in this sample may be carry-over from other donors' samples. Sequencing was carried out using naive CD8+ T cells from PBMCs. CDR3: CASSHITGDTQYF. CDR3 in DNA: TGTGCCAGCAGCCATATTACGGGCGATACGCAGTATTTT.